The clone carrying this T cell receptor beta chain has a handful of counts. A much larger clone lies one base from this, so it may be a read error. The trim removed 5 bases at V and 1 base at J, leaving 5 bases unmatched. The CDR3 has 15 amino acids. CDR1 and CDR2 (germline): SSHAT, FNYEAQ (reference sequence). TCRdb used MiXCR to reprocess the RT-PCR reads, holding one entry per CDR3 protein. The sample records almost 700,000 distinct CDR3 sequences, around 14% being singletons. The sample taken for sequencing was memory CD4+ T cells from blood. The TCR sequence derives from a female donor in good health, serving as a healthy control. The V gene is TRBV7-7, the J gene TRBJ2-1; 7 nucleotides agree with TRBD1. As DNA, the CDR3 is TGTGCCAGCAGCCCCGTGACAGGGTCCTACAATGAGCAGTTCTTC. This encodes CASSPVTGSYNEQFF.